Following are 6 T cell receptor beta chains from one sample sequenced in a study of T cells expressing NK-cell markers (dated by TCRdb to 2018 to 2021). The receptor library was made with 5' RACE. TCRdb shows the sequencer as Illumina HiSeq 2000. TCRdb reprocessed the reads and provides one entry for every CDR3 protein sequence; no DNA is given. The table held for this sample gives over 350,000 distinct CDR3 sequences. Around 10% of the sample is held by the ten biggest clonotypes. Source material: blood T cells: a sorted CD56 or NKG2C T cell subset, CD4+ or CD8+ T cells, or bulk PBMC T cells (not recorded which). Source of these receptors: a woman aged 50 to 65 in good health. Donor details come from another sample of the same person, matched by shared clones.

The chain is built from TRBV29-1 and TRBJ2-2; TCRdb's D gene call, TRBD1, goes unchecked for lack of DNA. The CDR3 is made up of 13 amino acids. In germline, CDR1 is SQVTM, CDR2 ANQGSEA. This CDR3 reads CSVEVGGTGELFF.

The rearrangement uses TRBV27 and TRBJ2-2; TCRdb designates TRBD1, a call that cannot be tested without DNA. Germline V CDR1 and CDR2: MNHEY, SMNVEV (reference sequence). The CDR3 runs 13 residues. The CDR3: CASSPDRAGELFF.

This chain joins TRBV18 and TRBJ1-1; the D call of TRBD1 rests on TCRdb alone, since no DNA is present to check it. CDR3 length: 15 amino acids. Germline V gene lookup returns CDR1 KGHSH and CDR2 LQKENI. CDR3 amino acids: CASSAGPQGSTEAFF.

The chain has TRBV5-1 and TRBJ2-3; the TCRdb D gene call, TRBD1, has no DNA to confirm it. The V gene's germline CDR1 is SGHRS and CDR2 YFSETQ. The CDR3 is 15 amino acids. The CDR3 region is CASSLEQRGPDTQYF.

CDR3 amino acids: CASSRTTDTQYF. The V and J genes are TRBV7-2 and TRBJ2-3. The CDR3 loop spans 12 amino acids. The germline V gene encodes CDR1 SGHTA and CDR2 FQGNSA.

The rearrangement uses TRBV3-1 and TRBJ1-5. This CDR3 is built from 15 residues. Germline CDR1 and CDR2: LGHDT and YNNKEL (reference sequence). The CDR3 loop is CASSPTGGPNQPQHF. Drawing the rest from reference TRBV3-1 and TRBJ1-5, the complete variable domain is DTAVSQTPKYLVTQMGNDKSIKCEQNLGHDTMYWYKQDSKKFLKIMFSYNNKELIINETVPNRFSPKSPDKAHLNLHINSLELGDSAVYFCASSPTGGPNQPQHFGDGTRLSIL.